These 3 T cell receptor beta chains were sequenced from one sample in a study of blood T cell repertoires in COVID-19. The table came from immunoSEQ multiplex PCR; TCRdb's copy has only in-frame clones and leaves some out. Here the sample spans about 250,000 clones, 85% being singletons. Sequencing used peripheral blood. These receptors all come from a man aged 45-60 years with active or convalescent COVID-19.

The chain joins TRBV24-1 to TRBJ2-1; D is uncertain. V was pared by 4 bases and J by 8 bases, with 14 bases between. Per the germline V gene, CDR1 is KGHDR and CDR2 is SFDVKD. The CDR3 spans 14 residues. In DNA form, the CDR3 reads TGTGCCACCAGTGACGGAGCGTCGTGGTATGAGCAGTTCTTC. This gives the protein CATSDGASWYEQFF.

The V and J genes are TRBV5-3 and TRBJ1-1; D is undetermined. TRBV5-3 is an ORF; its function is uncertain. CDR3 size: 16 residues. V was pared by 4 bases and J by 0 bases, with 16 bases between. The CDR3 DNA is TGTGCCAGAAGCCCTCGTAGGAGACTTATGAACACTGAAGCTTTCTTT. Translation: CARSPRRRLMNTEAFF.

This chain uses TRBV7-2 with TRBJ2-1; D gene unclear. Trimming took off 2 bases at V and 10 bases at J, with 6 bases between the two ends. The CDR3 loop spans 11 amino acids. The germline CDR1 and CDR2 sequences are SGHTA and FQGNSA. Here the CDR3 reads CASSLSSEQFF. In DNA form, the CDR3 reads TGTGCCAGCAGCTTAAGCTCCGAGCAGTTCTTC.